The T cell receptor (beta chain) described here comes from a study of cytomegalovirus exposure and HLA in healthy donors. This clone was picked up a small number of times. Vbeta (60) and Jbeta (13) primers were used in the PCR. The table came from immunoSEQ multiplex PCR; TCRdb's copy has only in-frame clones and leaves some out. The sample contains about 96,000 clones, 64% of which appear only once. The CDR3 totals 16 residues. With 6 bases clipped from V and 2 bases from J, the junction kept 11 bases outside the gene matches. Germline CDR1 reads SGHNT; CDR2 reads YENEEA. This TCR was recovered from a man aged 60-69 years in good health and CMV-seronegative. The sequenced sample consisted of PBMCs. V and J are TRBV11-3 and TRBJ1-2; 8 nucleotides match TRBD1. CDR3 in DNA: TGTGCCAGCAGTACTACCACGGACAGGGTGAACTATGGCTACACCTTC. Its protein product is CASSTTTDRVNYGYTF.